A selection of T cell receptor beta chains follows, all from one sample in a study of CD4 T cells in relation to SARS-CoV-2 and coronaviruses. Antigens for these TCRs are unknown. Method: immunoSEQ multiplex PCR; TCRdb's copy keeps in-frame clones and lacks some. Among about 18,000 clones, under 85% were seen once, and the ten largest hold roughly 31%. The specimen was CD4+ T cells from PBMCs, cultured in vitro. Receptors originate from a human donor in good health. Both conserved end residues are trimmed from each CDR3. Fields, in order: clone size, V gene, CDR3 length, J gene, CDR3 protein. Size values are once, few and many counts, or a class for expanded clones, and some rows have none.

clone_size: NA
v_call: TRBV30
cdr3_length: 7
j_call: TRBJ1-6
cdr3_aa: ACDSPLH

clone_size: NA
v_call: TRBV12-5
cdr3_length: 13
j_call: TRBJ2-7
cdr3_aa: ASGLVPRGPLEQY

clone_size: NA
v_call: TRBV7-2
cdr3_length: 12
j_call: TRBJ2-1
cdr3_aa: ASSLAAGYNEQF

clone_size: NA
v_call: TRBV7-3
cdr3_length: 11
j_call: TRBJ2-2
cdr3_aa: ASGRVRSGELF

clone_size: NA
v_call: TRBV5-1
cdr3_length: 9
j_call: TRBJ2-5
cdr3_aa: ASSGQETQY

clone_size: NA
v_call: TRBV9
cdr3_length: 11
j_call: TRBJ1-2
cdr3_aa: ASSVTLLGGYT

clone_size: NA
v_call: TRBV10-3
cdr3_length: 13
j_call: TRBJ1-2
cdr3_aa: AICRGTGDGYGYT

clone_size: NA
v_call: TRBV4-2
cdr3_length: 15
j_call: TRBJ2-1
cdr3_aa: ASSQAGRVLAYNEQF

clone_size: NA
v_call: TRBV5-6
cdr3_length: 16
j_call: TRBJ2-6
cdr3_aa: ASSPARTAHSGANVLT

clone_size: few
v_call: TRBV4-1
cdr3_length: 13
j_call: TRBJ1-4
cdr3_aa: ASSQVQRSGEKLF

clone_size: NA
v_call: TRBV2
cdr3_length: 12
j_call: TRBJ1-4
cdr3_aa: ASSLRTGNEKLF